This entry lists 13 T cell receptor beta chains sequenced from one sample in a study of blood T cells in healthy people across ages (dated by TCRdb to between 2014 and 2016). Library method: 5' RACE. These reads were obtained on an Illumina HiSeq 2500. A second PCR of roughly 7 to 12 cycles was run with a J-beta primer mix and a sample-barcoded 5' primer. TCRdb reprocessed the public reads (quality trimming at Q25 with fastp, clone calling with MiXCR) and kept in-frame beta chains. Rows merge per CDR3 protein into single entries with the most common DNA and genes. The sample data list a few hundred thousand distinct CDR3 sequences, and roughly a quarter of these were observed just once. Over 3.5% of the sample is held by the ten biggest clonotypes. The same data also contributed to another study, on T cells of mothers and their children.

Specimen: blood. The source is a boy younger than 10 in good health.

This chain links TRBV5-1 with TRBJ2-3, with 8 bases matching TRBD2. Unmatched junction bases numbered 12, after V lost 4 bases and J lost 5 bases. This CDR3 region has 16 residues. The germline CDR1 and CDR2 sequences are SGHRS and YFSETQ. Here the CDR3 DNA reads TGCGCCAGCAGCCGGGGGGGGACCCAAGTCGGAGATACGCAGTATTTT. Translating gives CASSRGGTQVGDTQYF.

In nucleotides, the CDR3 is TGTGCCAGCAGCCAAGGAAAGCGGGACAGGAATGAAAAACTGTTTTTT. It codes for CASSQGKRDRNEKLFF. This chain links TRBV14 with TRBJ1-4; 8 bases line up with TRBD1. The CDR3 spans 16 residues. Germline CDR1 SGHDN, CDR2 FVKESK. Germline trimming cut 1 base from V and 5 bases from J; bases unmatched to any gene: 6.

The chain is built from TRBV29-1 and TRBJ2-1, with D possibly TRBD1 on 5 matching bases. V shed 3 bases and J shed 15 bases, with 15 bases lying between them. The CDR3 length is 11 residues. Germline CDR1 reads SQVTM; CDR2 reads ANQGSEA. Written as DNA, the CDR3 is TGCAGCGTTGATATCGTCCAAGGGGCGTTCTTC. This encodes CSVDIVQGAFF.

With regard to this clonotype: This clone may be a read error of a much larger clone one base away. V gene TRBV4-3 combines with J gene TRBJ2-7, with 7 bases aligning to TRBD2. Germline trimming cut 4 bases from V and 2 bases from J; bases unmatched to any gene: 8. Germline loops: CDR1 LGHNA, CDR2 YSLEER. The CDR3 covers 15 residues. CDR3 bases: TGCGCCAGCAGCCTCGGACTAGTGGGAGCCTACGAGCAGTACTTC. Translation: CASSLGLVGAYEQYF.

The rearrangement joins TRBV5-5 to TRBJ1-1, with TRBD1 as a possible D gene (5 bases). Germline CDR1 and CDR2: SGHKS and YYEKEE (reference sequence). Trimming stripped 1 base from V and 4 bases from J, with 17 bases between. The CDR3 totals 16 residues. The CDR3 DNA reads as TGTGCCAGCAGCTTGTTACCCTCGACTGGGGGCACTGAAGCTTTCTTT. Protein sequence: CASSLLPSTGGTEAFF.

This clonotype was counted between two and nine times. The chain has TRBV6-1 and TRBJ2-5; D may match TRBD1 or TRBD2 (8 bases each). CDR1 is MNHNS, CDR2 SASEGT, per germline. This CDR3 spans 16 amino acids. Trimming shortened V by 6 bases and J by 3 bases, and 20 bases separated the two germline ends. CDR3 nucleotides: TGTGCCAGCAGACACCGGGGGGGGACAGGAAAAGAGACCCAGTACTTC. Its protein product is CASRHRGGTGKETQYF.

Only a few counts were recorded for this clonotype. The chain carries TRBV20-1 and TRBJ2-7, with D perhaps matching TRBD2 (5 bases). Germline V gene data show CDR1 as DFQATT and CDR2 as SNEGSKA (reference sequence). Trimming shortened V by 1 base and J by 0 bases, and 10 bases separated the two germline ends. The CDR3 is 14 residues long. The CDR3 DNA reads TGCAGTGCTAGAGGGAGGCCAGGCTCCTACGAGCAGTACTTC. It yields the protein CSARGRPGSYEQYF.

On this clonotype itself: One junction end does not reproduce the germline sequence, and a read error may be involved. The chain recombines TRBV7-9 with TRBJ1-5, with D possibly matching TRBD1 (5 bases). This CDR3 comprises 13 residues. Germline V gene sequence: CDR1 SEHNR, CDR2 FQNEAQ (reference sequence). Written as DNA, the CDR3 is TGTGCCAGCAGCTCCGGACACCCAAGGGCTTGGGATTTT. Encoded protein: CASSSGHPRAWDF.

This clonotype was seen just once. A much larger clone is a single base away; this may be a read error. V gene TRBV10-3 combines with J gene TRBJ2-7, with TRBD1 matching over 9 bases. Germline V CDR1 and CDR2: ENHRY, SYGVKD. Trimming cost V 6 bases and J 3 bases; bases outside gene matches: 3. The CDR3 contains 13 residues. CDR3 protein: CAIREGQGYEQYF. The CDR3 DNA follows: TGTGCCATCAGAGAGGGACAGGGCTACGAGCAGTACTTC.

This clonotype turned up a few times. The chain employs TRBV28 and TRBJ2-7; D perhaps matches TRBD1 (6 bases). The V gene's germline CDR1 is MDHEN and CDR2 SYDVKM. There are 16 residues in the CDR3. V lost 6 bases and J lost 2, with 20 bases in between. CDR3 in amino acids: CASRENRDIPAYEQYF. Here the CDR3 DNA reads TGTGCCAGCAGGGAAAACCGGGACATTCCCGCCTACGAGCAGTACTTC.

This clonotype was detected many times. The rearrangement links TRBV24-1 to TRBJ2-3, with 10 bases lining up with TRBD2. CDR1 is KGHDR and CDR2 is SFDVKD in the germline V gene. V shed 4 bases and J 0 bases; nucleotides not matched to a gene: 6. The CDR3 is 17 amino acids. CDR3 DNA sequence: TGTGCCACCAGTGAAGGACTAGCGGATTCTAGCACAGATACGCAGTATTTT. It specifies CATSEGLADSSTDTQYF.

This clonotype was observed a handful of times. The chain carries TRBV20-1 and TRBJ1-2; 7 bases agree with TRBD1. The CDR3 consists of 16 residues. CDR1 DFQATT and CDR2 SNEGSKA come from the germline V gene (reference sequence). The trim removed 1 base at V and 1 base at J, leaving 9 bases unmatched. The DNA for the CDR3 is TGCAGTGCTAGAGTTCCAACCGGGACAGTTAACTATGGCTACACCTTC. Translation: CSARVPTGTVNYGYTF.

This clonotype was found a few times. The chain couples TRBV29-1 to TRBJ2-3; no clear D. Germline V gene lookup returns CDR1 SQVTM and CDR2 ANQGSEA. CDR3 length: 13 residues. The V end was cut by 8 bases, the J end by 1 base, with 13 bases between. The CDR3 region is CSTRFRRTDTQYF. CDR3 in DNA: TGCAGCACCAGATTCCGGCGCACAGATACGCAGTATTTT.